This TCR beta chain was obtained from a study of OX40 agonist ivuxolimab in advanced cancers. As for the study in general: Ivuxolimab is a fully human IgG2 antibody that activates OX40 (CD134).

With baseline, cycle 4 day 1, and cycle 7 day 1 as timepoints, blood was sampled. Looked up from germline, CDR1 is SGHTA and CDR2 is FQGNSA. This CDR3 spans 17 amino acids. V was pared by 1 base and J by 3 bases, with 17 bases between. The repertoire was sequenced with immunoSEQ multiplex PCR; TCRdb's copy has only in-frame clones and lacks some. The repertoire holds 70,000 or so clones, with 86% as singletons. Overall study findings and caveats: On average, CD8+ T cells had more expanded clones than CD4+. The investigators did not determine what antigen specificity the expanded peripheral T cells had.

Turning to this clone: Antigen: not known.

This clonotype originated in an adult with an advanced solid tumor such as melanoma, head and neck, liver or kidney cancer. This chain joins TRBV7-2 and TRBJ2-3; no definite D call. The source was CD4+ or CD8+ T cells sorted from blood, collected in a trial of the OX40 agonist ivuxolimab. The CDR3 is CASSLVGRWARTDTQYF. DNA of the CDR3: TGTGCCAGCAGCTTAGTGGGTCGGTGGGCGCGGACAGATACGCAGTATTTT.